This TCR beta chain was identified during a study of early T cells in non-severe SARS-CoV-2 infection. The wider study: Investigators sequenced bulk RNA drawn from unsorted whole blood, and chains remained unpaired. The study, taken as a whole, reports: The study's VDJdb matching favored anti-spike CD8 responses and missed private and CD4 specificities.

This clonotype came up many times. Antigen: not known. Compared with germline, one end of the junction differs, possibly owing to a read error. Researchers attached unique molecular identifiers to individual cDNA molecules. TCRdb re-derived calls from the 5' RACE reads in MiXCR, one entry per CDR3 protein. The sample comprises 45,000 or so distinct CDR3 sequences, approximately 11% of which are singletons, and 9.5% to 10% rests with the top ten. The sequenced sample consisted of whole blood. This TCR came from an adult who was a healthcare worker with PCR-confirmed SARS-CoV-2 infection or an uninfected control (not recorded which).

The DNA for the CDR3 is TGTGCCGTCAGTGCCAGGGGGGGTAACACCGGGGAGCTGTTTTTT. Translated, it gives CAVSARGGNTGELFF. The chain uses TRBV10-3 and TRBJ2-2; the D gene could be TRBD1 or TRBD2 (7 bases each). The CDR3 spans 15 residues. CDR1 ENHRY and CDR2 SYGVKD come from the germline V gene.